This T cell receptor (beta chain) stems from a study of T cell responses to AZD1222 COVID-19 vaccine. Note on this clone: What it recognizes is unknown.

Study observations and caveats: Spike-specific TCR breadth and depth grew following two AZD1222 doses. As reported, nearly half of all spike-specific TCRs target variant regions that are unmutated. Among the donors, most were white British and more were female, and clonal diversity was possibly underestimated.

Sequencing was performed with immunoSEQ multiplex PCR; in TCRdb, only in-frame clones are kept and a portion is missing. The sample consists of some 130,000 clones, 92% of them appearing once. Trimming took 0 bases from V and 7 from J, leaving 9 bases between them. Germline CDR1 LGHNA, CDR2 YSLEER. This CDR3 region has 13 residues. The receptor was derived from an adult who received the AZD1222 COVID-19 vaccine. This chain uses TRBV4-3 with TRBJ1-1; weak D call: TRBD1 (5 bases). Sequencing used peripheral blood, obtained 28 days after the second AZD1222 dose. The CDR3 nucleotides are TGCGCCAGCAGCCAAGATAAGGGGCTTGAAGCTTTCTTT. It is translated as CASSQDKGLEAFF.